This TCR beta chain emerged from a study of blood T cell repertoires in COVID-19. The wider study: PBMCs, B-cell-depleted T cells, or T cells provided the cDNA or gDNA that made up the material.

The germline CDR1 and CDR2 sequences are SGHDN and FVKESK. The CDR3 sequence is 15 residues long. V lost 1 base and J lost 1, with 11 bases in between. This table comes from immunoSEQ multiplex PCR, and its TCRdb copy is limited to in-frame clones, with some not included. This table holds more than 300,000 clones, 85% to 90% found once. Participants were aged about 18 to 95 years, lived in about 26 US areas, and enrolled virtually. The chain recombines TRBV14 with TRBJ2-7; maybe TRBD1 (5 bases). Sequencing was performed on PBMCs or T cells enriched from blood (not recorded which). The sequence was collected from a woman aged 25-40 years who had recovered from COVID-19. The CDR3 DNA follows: TGTGCCAGCAGCCAAGTAGTCGGACATTCCTACGAGCAGTACTTC. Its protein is CASSQVVGHSYEQYF.